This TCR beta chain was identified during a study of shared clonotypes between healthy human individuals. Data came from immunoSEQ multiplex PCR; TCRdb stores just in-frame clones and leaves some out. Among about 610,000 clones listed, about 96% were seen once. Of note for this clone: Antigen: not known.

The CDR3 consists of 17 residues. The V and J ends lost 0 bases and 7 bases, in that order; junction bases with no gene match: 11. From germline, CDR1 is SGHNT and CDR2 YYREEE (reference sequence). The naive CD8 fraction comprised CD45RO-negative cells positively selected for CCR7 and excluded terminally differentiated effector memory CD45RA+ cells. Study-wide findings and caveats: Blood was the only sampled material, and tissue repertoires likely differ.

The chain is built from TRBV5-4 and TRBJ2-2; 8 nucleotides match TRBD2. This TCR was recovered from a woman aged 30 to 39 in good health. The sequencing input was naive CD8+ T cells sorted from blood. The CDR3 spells CASSLGPQRERVGELFF. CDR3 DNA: TGTGCCAGCAGCTTGGGGCCCCAGCGGGAGAGGGTCGGGGAGCTGTTTTTT.